Below, 13 T cell receptor beta chains from the same sample are listed, as sequenced in a study of cytomegalovirus exposure and HLA in healthy donors (dated 2017 in TCRdb). Library creation used the immunoSEQ multiplex PCR assay. A mixture of 60 forward primers for TCR Vbeta segments and 13 reverse primers for TCR Jbeta segments was used in the multiplex PCR. This is the immuneACCESS table as TCRdb keeps it, with only in-frame sequences that have V and J called. A part of the clones is gone; compared with another copy, unresolved V genes explain less than half, and the rest is unexplained. The sample table lists 150,000 to 200,000 clones, 65% to 75% of them with a count of one. The top ten hold approximately 1.6% of the sample. Source material: PBMCs. The source is a girl between 5 and 17 years old in good health and CMV-seronegative.

The gene calls are TRBV9 and TRBJ1-5; 10 bases are shared with TRBD1. V lost 0 bases and J lost 6; bases outside the gene matches: 3. In germline, CDR1 is SGDLS, CDR2 YYNGEE. The CDR3 runs 15 residues. In DNA, the CDR3 is TGTGCCAGCAGCGTAGGACAGGGGGCTGGTCAGCCCCAGCATTTT. It translates to CASSVGQGAGQPQHF.

The chain recombines TRBV4-1 with TRBJ2-6; weak D call: TRBD1 (6 bases). V lost 5 bases and J 2 bases, leaving 13 bases between the germline ends. The CDR3 runs to 16 residues. Germline lookup yields CDR1 MGHRA and CDR2 YSYEKL. The DNA for the CDR3 is TGCGCCAGCAGCGGACGAACAGGGCCTGGGGCCAACGTCCTGACTTTC. This translates into CASSGRTGPGANVLTF.

This clone was counted between two and nine times. The V gene is TRBV5-1, the J gene TRBJ1-1, with D unresolved. Germline lookup yields CDR1 SGHRS and CDR2 YFSETQ. Trimming left V 4 bases short and J 6 bases short, with 16 bases between. This CDR3 spans 14 amino acids. CDR3 protein: CASSPGIGVPEAFF. CDR3 sequence (DNA): TGCGCCAGCAGCCCGGGAATTGGGGTACCTGAAGCTTTCTTT.

The chain recombines TRBV6-5 with TRBJ2-1; D remains unclear. Looked up from germline, CDR1 is MNHEY and CDR2 is SVGAGI. The CDR3 contains 13 residues. V was trimmed by 6 bases and J by 6 bases, leaving 12 bases between them. The DNA of the CDR3 is TGTGCCAGCAGCCCCGCATTCGGCAATGAGCAGTTCTTC. Its protein is CASSPAFGNEQFF.

This clone was detected only once. The J gene is TRBJ2-1, the V gene TRBV5-4; 7 nucleotides agree with TRBD2. Germline CDR1 reads SGHNT; CDR2 reads YYREEE (reference sequence). Trimming removed 0 bases from V and 7 bases from J; junction bases left unmatched: 7. The CDR3 is 15 residues long. DNA for the CDR3: TGTGCCAGCAGCTTGGTTCCGGCGGGAGAGAATGAGCAGTTCTTC. This translates into CASSLVPAGENEQFF.

The chain joins TRBV6-4 to TRBJ2-1; tentative D call: TRBD1 (6 bases). Germline V CDR1 and CDR2: MRHNA, SNTAGT. Trimming stripped 0 bases from V and 6 bases from J, with 6 bases between. The CDR3 spans 13 residues. CDR3 in amino acids: CASSDSDSNEQFF. The CDR3 DNA sequence: TGTGCCAGCAGTGACTCGGACAGCAATGAGCAGTTCTTC.

The chain carries TRBV9 and TRBJ2-7, with D possibly being TRBD2 (7 bases). CDR1 is SGDLS, CDR2 YYNGEE, per germline. The V gene lost 6 bases and the J gene lost 5 bases, with 15 bases spanning the gap. The length of the CDR3 is 13 residues. As DNA, the CDR3 is TGTGCCAGCACGGGGGGCCTTGGGCACGAGCAGTACTTC. It codes for CASTGGLGHEQYF.

The rearrangement links TRBV20-1 to TRBJ1-1; D gene ambiguous. This CDR3 comprises 10 residues. The germline gives CDR1 DFQATT, CDR2 SNEGSKA (reference sequence). Trimming pared 5 bases from V and 3 bases from J, leaving 4 bases between. The CDR3 protein is CSASYTEAFF. As DNA, the CDR3 is TGCAGTGCTTCCTACACTGAAGCTTTCTTT.

This clone was detected only a few times. CDR3 amino acids: CASSPEGGHLNTEAFF. The CDR3 bases are TGTGCCAGCAGCCCGGAGGGGGGGCACTTGAACACTGAAGCTTTCTTT. The chain joins TRBV5-6 to TRBJ1-1; D may be TRBD1 (6 bases). The CDR3 is 16 amino acids. Looked up from germline, CDR1 is SGHDT and CDR2 is YYEEEE. Trimming pared 4 bases from V and 0 bases from J, leaving 16 bases between.

This clone came up a few times. V usage is TRBV5-4 and J usage is TRBJ1-4; possibly TRBD1 for D (5 bases). From germline, CDR1 is SGHNT and CDR2 YYREEE (reference sequence). The CDR3 runs 15 residues. V was pared by 5 bases and J by 0 bases, with 11 bases between. The CDR3 region is CASRSGGSTNEKLFF. In DNA form, the CDR3 reads TGTGCCAGCAGATCCGGGGGGTCAACTAATGAAAAACTGTTTTTT. The variable domain in full, completed from reference TRBV5-4 and TRBJ1-4, reads ETGVTQSPTHLIKTRGQQVTLRCSSQSGHNTVSWYQQALGQGPQFIFQYYREEENGRGNFPPRFSGLQFPNYSSELNVNALELDDSALYLCASRSGGSTNEKLFFGSGTQLSVL.

The chain uses TRBV9 and TRBJ2-5; 9 positions match TRBD2. Germline CDR1 SGDLS, CDR2 YYNGEE. V gave up 7 bases and J gave up 6 bases; unmatched junction bases: 10. The CDR3 consists of 14 residues. This CDR3 is CASGSGGSSKTQYF. The DNA for the CDR3 is TGTGCCAGCGGTAGCGGGGGCTCAAGTAAGACCCAGTACTTC. The whole variable domain, remainder taken from reference TRBV9 and TRBJ2-5, is DSGVTQTPKHLITATGQRVTLRCSPRSGDLSVYWYQQSLDQGLQFLIQYYNGEERAKGNILERFSAQQFPDLHSELNLSSLELGDSALYFCASGSGGSSKTQYFGPGTRLLVL.

This clone was recorded once. This chain uses TRBV25-1 with TRBJ1-1; D call uncertain. The CDR3 is 12 amino acids. Germline assignment: CDR1 MGHDK and CDR2 SYGVNS. V lost 6 bases to trimming and J lost 1 base, with 6 bases between them. Here the CDR3 DNA reads TGTGCCAGCAGAGGCGGGAACACTGAAGCTTTCTTT. It specifies CASRGGNTEAFF. Variable domain in full (rest from reference TRBV25-1 and TRBJ1-1): EADIYQTPRYLVIGTGKKITLECSQTMGHDKMYWYQQDPGMELHLIHYSYGVNSTEKGDLSSESTVSRIRTEHFPLTLESARPSHTSQYLCASRGGNTEAFFGQGTRLTVV.

The genes are TRBV18 and TRBJ2-2, with TRBD2 matching over 7 bases. The CDR3 is made up of 17 amino acids. Losses at the gene ends were 3 bases for V and 8 bases for J; bases not matched to a gene: 15. Germline V gene sequence: CDR1 KGHSH, CDR2 LQKENI. The DNA for the CDR3 is TGTGCCAGCTCACCCCCGACTAGCTGGGGCGGATCGGGGGAGCTGTTTTTT. Its protein product is CASSPPTSWGGSGELFF.